This TCR beta chain stems from a study of blood T cell repertoires in COVID-19. Study-wide context: T cells, B-cell-depleted T cells, or PBMCs provided the cDNA or gDNA that served as material.

The age range of participants was 18 to 89 years, with residence in around 22 US areas. Participants were placed into cohorts based on the clinical history they reported. The assay was immunoSEQ multiplex PCR, and TCRdb's table has in-frame clones only and misses some. The sample lists about 200,000 clones, 81% occurring once. Germline V gene data show CDR1 as SGHRS and CDR2 as YFSETQ. With V trimmed by 5 bases and J by 5 bases, 5 bases remained unmatched. This CDR3 has 14 residues. This clonotype originated in a woman in her 50s with acute COVID-19. Sequencing was carried out using PBMCs or T cells enriched from blood (not recorded which). V usage is TRBV5-1 and J usage is TRBJ1-5; TRBD1 matches 9 bases. CDR3 sequence: CASREGQGHQPQHF. The CDR3 nucleotides are TGCGCCAGCAGAGAGGGACAGGGTCATCAGCCCCAGCATTTT.